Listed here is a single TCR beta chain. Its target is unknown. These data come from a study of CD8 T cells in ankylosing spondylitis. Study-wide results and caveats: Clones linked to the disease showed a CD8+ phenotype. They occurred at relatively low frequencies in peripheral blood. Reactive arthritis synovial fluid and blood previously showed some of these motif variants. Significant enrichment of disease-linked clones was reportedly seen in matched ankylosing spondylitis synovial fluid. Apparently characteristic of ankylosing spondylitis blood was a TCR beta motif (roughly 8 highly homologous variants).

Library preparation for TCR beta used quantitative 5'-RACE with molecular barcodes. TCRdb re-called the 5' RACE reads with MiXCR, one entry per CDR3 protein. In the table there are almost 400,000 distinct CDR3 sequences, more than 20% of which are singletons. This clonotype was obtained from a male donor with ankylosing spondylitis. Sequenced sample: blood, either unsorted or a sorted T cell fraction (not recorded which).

The CDR3 bases are TGCGCCAGCAGCCAAGATTTAGCGGGAGGGCCGTACACCGGGGAGCTGTTTTTT. It encodes CASSQDLAGGPYTGELFF. The genes are TRBV4-1 and TRBJ2-2; the match to TRBD2 covers 11 bases. Per germline, CDR1 MGHRA and CDR2 YSYEKL. This CDR3 spans 18 amino acids. The ends lost 0 bases at V and 3 bases at J; junction bases unmatched: 6.